The rows below give T cell receptor beta chains drawn from one sample of a study of Graves' ophthalmopathy and Graves' hyperthyroidism. TCRdb called the multiplex PCR reads again in MiXCR, with one record for every CDR3 protein. In the table there are around 520,000 distinct CDR3 sequences, 35% to 45% of which are singletons. The specimen sequenced was peripheral blood or thyroid tissue (not recorded which). Source of these receptors: an adult man with Graves' hyperthyroidism. The CDR3 runs from the conserved cysteine through the conserved F or W. D genes are given only for firm matches. Clone size appears in some rows only: once, few, many, or a class for an expanded clone.

v_gene	j_gene	d_gene	abundance	CDR3nt	CDR3aa
TRBV7-2	TRBJ1-5	NA	NA	TGTGCCAGCAGCTCCCAGCGGGGGGGCGTAGATACGCAGCATTTT	CASSSQRGGVDTQHF
TRBV2	TRBJ2-3	NA	NA	TGTGCCAGCATGCCCATCCCCGGGGACACAGATACGCAGTATTTT	CASMPIPGDTDTQYF
TRBV9	TRBJ2-3	TRBD1	NA	TGTGCCAGCAGCGTAGAAGACAGGGGTGTTGATACGCAGTATTTT	CASSVEDRGVDTQYF
TRBV9	TRBJ2-2	TRBD1	NA	TGTGCCAGCAGCACCCGACAGGGGCTCACCGGGGAGCTGCTTTTT	CASSTRQGLTGELLF
TRBV6-5	TRBJ2-7	NA	once	TGTGCCAGCAGCCAAGAAGGTCTAGCCTACGAGCAGTACTTC	CASSQEGLAYEQYF
TRBV19	TRBJ1-1	TRBD1	once	TGTGCCAGCAAAAGGACAGGGGAGGGGAACTCTGAAGCTTTCTTT	CASKRTGEGNSEAFF
TRBV29-1	TRBJ1-1	NA	many	TGCAGCGTTGAAGCCAGGGTAAACACTGAAGCTTTCTTT	CSVEARVNTEAFF
TRBV29-1	TRBJ2-7	TRBD2	many	TGCAGCGTTGGAGTAGCGGGTTCCTACGAGCAGTACTTC	CSVGVAGSYEQYF
TRBV7-2	TRBJ2-6	TRBD1	NA	TGTGCCAGCAGCTTTGTGACAGGGTCCTACGTCCTGACTTTC	CASSFVTGSYVLTF
TRBV7-8	TRBJ2-2	TRBD1	many	TGTGCCAGTTCGACAGGGTCGAACACCGGGGAGCTGTTTTTT	CASSTGSNTGELFF
TRBV11-2	TRBJ2-2	NA	NA	TGTGCCAGCAGCTTAAGAGCGAACACCGGGGAGCTGTTTTTT	CASSLRANTGELFF
TRBV29-1	TRBJ1-5	NA	NA	TGCAGCGTTGAAGACATGGTCAATCAGCCCCAGCATTTT	CSVEDMVNQPQHF
TRBV7-9	TRBJ2-7	NA	NA	TGTGCCAGCAGCCCCCCGGGTAGATCGGATATTTACGAGCAGTACTTC	CASSPPGRSDIYEQYF
TRBV12-3/TRBV12-4	TRBJ1-1	NA	many	TGTGCCAGCAGTTTAACACTGGGCTTTGAAGCTTTCTTT	CASSLTLGFEAFF
TRBV7-8	TRBJ1-2	TRBD1	few	TGTGCCAGCAGACGGACAGGGGAACACCCCTATGGCTACACCTTC	CASRRTGEHPYGYTF
TRBV6-1	TRBJ2-7	TRBD1	few	TGTGCCAGCAGTATACAGGGGGCCTACGAGCAGTACTTC	CASSIQGAYEQYF
TRBV6-5	TRBJ1-3	NA	few	TGTGCCAGCTGCTCCCGGGCGCAGTCCACTGGAAACACCATATATTTT	CASCSRAQSTGNTIYF
TRBV5-1	TRBJ2-5	NA	few	TGCGCCAGCAGCTTTCAAGCTCGGGGGCTAGGGGAGACCCAGTACTTC	CASSFQARGLGETQYF
TRBV7-8	TRBJ1-4	NA	many	TGTGCCAGCAGTAGGGACATAAAAGAAAAACTGTTTTTT	CASSRDIKEKLFF
TRBV25-1	TRBJ1-1	TRBD1	NA	TGTGCCAGCAGCCCCAATGTGGGACAGGGCTCTGAAGCTTTCTTT	CASSPNVGQGSEAFF
TRBV15	TRBJ1-1	NA	many	TGTGCCACCCTGGGGAGGGGCACTGAAGCTTTCTTT	CATLGRGTEAFF
TRBV12-3/TRBV12-4	TRBJ2-5	TRBD1	NA	TGTGCCAGCAAACAGGGGGCAGGGGCTATCCAAGAGACCCAGTACTTC	CASKQGAGAIQETQYF
TRBV24-1	TRBJ2-7	TRBD1	once	TGTGCCACCAGTGATTCCGGACAGGGCTCCTACGAGCAGTACTTC	CATSDSGQGSYEQYF
TRBV5-6	TRBJ1-5	NA	once	TGTGGCAGCAGCTTGGTGAATCAGCCCCAGCATTTT	CGSSLVNQPQHF
TRBV20-1	TRBJ2-7	TRBD2	NA	TGCAGTGCTAGAGGTTTGCGGGGGGGCTACGAGCAGCACTTC	CSARGLRGGYEQHF
TRBV9	TRBJ1-2	TRBD1	many	TGTGCCAGCAGCCCGAGGGACAGAGTCATCTATGGCTACACCTTC	CASSPRDRVIYGYTF
TRBV24-1	TRBJ2-7	NA	NA	TGTGCCACCAGTGATTTTAAGGCGGGGCAGTACGAGCAGTACTTC	CATSDFKAGQYEQYF
TRBV2	TRBJ1-2	TRBD1	few	TGTGCCAGCAGGGTAAACAGGGGATCGGACTATGGCTACACCTTC	CASRVNRGSDYGYTF
TRBV29-1	TRBJ1-1	NA	many	TGCAGCGTCCGGACCGGGCCCGGGGCCCCTGAAGCTTTCTTT	CSVRTGPGAPEAFF
TRBV6-1	TRBJ1-2	NA	NA	TGTGCCAGCAGTTTCACAGGCCCTGGCTATGGCTACACCTTC	CASSFTGPGYGYTF
TRBV5-5	TRBJ1-4	NA	many	TGTGCCAGCAGCGACGGGGACATCTTGACGGGTGAAAAACTGTTTTTT	CASSDGDILTGEKLFF
TRBV27	TRBJ1-5	TRBD1	NA	TGTGCCAGCAGGCCGGGACAGGGGGCAAATCAGCCCCAGCATTTT	CASRPGQGANQPQHF
TRBV2	TRBJ2-7	NA	NA	TGTGCCAGCAGCCGCTACAGGGATCCAAGGGATACGCAGTACTTC	CASSRYRDPRDTQYF
TRBV12-3/TRBV12-4	TRBJ1-2	TRBD1	many	TGTGCCAGCAGTAACGCAGGGGGCCCGGCACGCTATGGCTACACCTTC	CASSNAGGPARYGYTF
TRBV10-3	TRBJ1-2	TRBD1	NA	TGTGCCATCAGTGGGGGACAGGAGCATGGCTACACCTTC	CAISGGQEHGYTF
TRBV6-5	TRBJ2-7	TRBD2	NA	TGTGCCAGCAGTGACCCGGGGGGTTACGATCAGTACTTC	CASSDPGGYDQYF
TRBV18	TRBJ2-5	TRBD2	few	TGTGCCAGCTCACCGGATCTGCGGGGGGAGACCCAGTACTTC	CASSPDLRGETQYF
TRBV7-2	TRBJ1-2	TRBD1	NA	TGTGCCAGCAGCCCAGTACAGGGGTATGATGGCTACACCTTC	CASSPVQGYDGYTF
TRBV6-1	TRBJ1-1	NA	many	TGTGCCAGCGTTGGCGTTGAAGCTTTCTTT	CASVGVEAFF
TRBV2	TRBJ2-1	NA	NA	TGTGCCAGCAGTGTTAGTCCAGCGGGCAATGAGCAGTTCTTC	CASSVSPAGNEQFF
TRBV12-3/TRBV12-4	TRBJ1-2	NA	many	TGTGCCAGCAGCGAAGACAAGTACTATGGCTACACCTTC	CASSEDKYYGYTF
TRBV7-8	TRBJ2-3	NA	NA	TGTGCCAGCAGCTTAATCGGGGGTAGCAGTAGCACAGATACGCAGTATTTT	CASSLIGGSSSTDTQYF
TRBV7-9	TRBJ1-2	NA	many	TGTGCCAGCAGCTTGTTGAATGGCTACACCTTC	CASSLLNGYTF
TRBV29-1	TRBJ2-7	NA	NA	TGCAGCGTTGAAGATCCGAACGGAACCTACGAGCAGTACTTC	CSVEDPNGTYEQYF
TRBV6-5	TRBJ1-6	NA	many	TGTGCCAGCAGTTACAGGGAATCTCATTCACCCCTCCACTTT	CASSYRESHSPLHF
TRBV28	TRBJ1-2	TRBD1	few	TGTGCCAGCAGTTTTACAGGGGCAAGTGGGGGCTACACCTTC	CASSFTGASGGYTF
TRBV5-1	TRBJ2-7	TRBD2	NA	TGCGCCAGCAGCTTGGCTCCCGGACTAGCGGGAGGGCGGAGGGCCTACGAGCAGTACTTC	CASSLAPGLAGGRRAYEQYF
TRBV7-9	TRBJ1-6	TRBD1	few	TGTGCCAGCAGCTCCGGACAGGCGGATTCACCCCTCCACTTT	CASSSGQADSPLHF
TRBV27	TRBJ1-1	TRBD1	few	TGTGCCAGCAGTCCTAAGACAGGGGGCTATCATCGGACTGAAGCTTTCTTT	CASSPKTGGYHRTEAFF
TRBV10-3	TRBJ1-3	NA	NA	TGTGCCATCAGTCCCCAGCCAGCGGGAACGGCCGGAAACACCATATATTTT	CAISPQPAGTAGNTIYF
TRBV7-9	TRBJ1-6	NA	many	TGTGCCAGCACCATTGCTGGTTCACCCCTCCACTTT	CASTIAGSPLHF
TRBV7-9	TRBJ2-1	NA	NA	TGTGCCAGCAGCTTAGGATTCTATGAGCAGTTCTTC	CASSLGFYEQFF
TRBV20-1	TRBJ1-2	TRBD1	many	TGCAGTGCTGGTACAGGGGGCTTTGGCTACACCTTC	CSAGTGGFGYTF